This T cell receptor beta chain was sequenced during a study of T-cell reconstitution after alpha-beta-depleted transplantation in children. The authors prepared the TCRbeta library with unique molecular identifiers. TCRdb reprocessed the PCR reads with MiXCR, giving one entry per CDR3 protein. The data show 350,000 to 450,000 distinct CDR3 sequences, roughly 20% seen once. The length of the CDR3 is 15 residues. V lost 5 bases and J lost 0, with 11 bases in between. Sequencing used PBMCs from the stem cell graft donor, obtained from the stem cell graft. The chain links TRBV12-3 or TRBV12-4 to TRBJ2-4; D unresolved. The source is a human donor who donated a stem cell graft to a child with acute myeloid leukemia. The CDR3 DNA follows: TGTGCCAGCAGTCTCAGTTCCTTAGCCAAAAACATTCAGTACTTC. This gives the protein CASSLSSLAKNIQYF.